This TCR beta chain was documented in a study of blood T cells in healthy people across ages. There are a few counts of this clonotype. Its cognate antigen is unknown. For the second PCR, which ran for roughly 7 to 11 cycles, a sample-barcoded 5' primer and a J-beta primer mix were used. The template-switch adaptor was a 5' adaptor with 12 random nucleotides. It tagged each cDNA molecule. MiXCR, run by TCRdb on the 5' RACE reads, gives a single entry per CDR3 protein. The table includes 1.5 million to 2 million distinct CDR3 sequences, around half detected once. Isolation recovered at least 6.5 million PBMCs from every sample. General observations from the study: Diversity of TCR beta per million T cells declined in a roughly linear way with age. Long-lived donors had more naive CD4+ cells and higher diversity than aged donors.

Trimming took 5 bases from V and 3 from J, leaving 9 bases between them. CDR3 length: 12 amino acids. Germline CDR1 is SGHRS and CDR2 is YFSETQ. This TCR was recovered from a woman between 40 and 55 years old in good health. What was sequenced was blood. The J gene is TRBJ2-7, the V gene TRBV5-1; D may be TRBD1 (6 bases). CDR3 residues: CASRQGHYEQYF. The CDR3 DNA follows: TGCGCCAGCAGGCAGGGGCACTACGAGCAGTACTTC.